Reported below is one T cell receptor beta chain. The sample is drawn from a study of shared clonotypes between healthy human individuals. Sequencing was performed with immunoSEQ multiplex PCR; in TCRdb, only in-frame clones are kept and a portion is missing. The data show approximately 2.5 million clones, roughly 93% seen once. V was trimmed by 3 bases and J by 8 bases, leaving 13 bases between them. This CDR3 comprises 14 residues. Germline V gene sequence: CDR1 LNHDA, CDR2 SQIVND (reference sequence). This TCR was recovered from a man aged 18-30 years in good health. Some clones in this sample may be carry-over from other donors' samples. The sample consisted of naive CD4+ T cells from PBMCs. Subset specified: CD45RA+ positively selected. This chain joins TRBV19 and TRBJ1-4, with D maybe TRBD1 (5 bases). The CDR3 loop is CASSMSREGEKLFF. The CDR3 DNA is TGTGCCAGTAGTATGAGCAGGGAAGGGGAAAAACTGTTTTTT.